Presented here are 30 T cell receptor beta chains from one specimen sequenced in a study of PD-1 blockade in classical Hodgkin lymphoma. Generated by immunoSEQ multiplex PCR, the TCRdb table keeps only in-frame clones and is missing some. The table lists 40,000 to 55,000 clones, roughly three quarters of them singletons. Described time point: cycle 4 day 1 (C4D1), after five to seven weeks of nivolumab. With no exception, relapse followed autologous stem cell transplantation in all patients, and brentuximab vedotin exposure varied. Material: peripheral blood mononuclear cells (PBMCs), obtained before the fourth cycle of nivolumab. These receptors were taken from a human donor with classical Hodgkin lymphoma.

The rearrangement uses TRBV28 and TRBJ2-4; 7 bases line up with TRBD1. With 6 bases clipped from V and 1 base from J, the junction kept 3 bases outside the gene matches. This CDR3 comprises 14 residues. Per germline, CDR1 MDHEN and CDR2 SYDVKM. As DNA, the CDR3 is TGTGCCAGCAGCCAACAGGGGGCCAAAAACATTCAGTACTTC. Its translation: CASSQQGAKNIQYF.

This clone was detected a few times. This CDR3 reads CASSLVGATEAFF. CDR3 nucleotide sequence: TGTGCCAGCAGTTTAGTGGGGGCCACTGAAGCTTTCTTT. V gene TRBV27 combines with J gene TRBJ1-1; D possibly corresponds to TRBD1 (6 bases). Germline CDR1 reads MNHEY; CDR2 reads SMNVEV (reference sequence). This CDR3 has 13 amino acids. The V end was cut by 2 bases, the J end by 4 bases, with 8 bases between.

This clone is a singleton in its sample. The CDR3, as DNA: TGCGCCAGCAGCTACGACATGATCAACACTGAAGCTTTCTTT. This codes for CASSYDMINTEAFF. The chain joins TRBV5-1 to TRBJ1-1; no definite D call. This CDR3 has 14 amino acids. The V end lost 3 bases, the J end lost 2 bases, and 11 bases lay between the germline ends. Germline V CDR1 and CDR2: SGHRS, YFSETQ.

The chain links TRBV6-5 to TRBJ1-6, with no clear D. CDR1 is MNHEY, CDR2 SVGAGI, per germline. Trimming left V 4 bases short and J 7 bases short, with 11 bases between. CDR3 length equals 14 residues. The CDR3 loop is CASSLGGQNSPLHF. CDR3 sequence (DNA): TGTGCCAGCAGTTTAGGAGGGCAGAATTCACCCCTCCACTTT.

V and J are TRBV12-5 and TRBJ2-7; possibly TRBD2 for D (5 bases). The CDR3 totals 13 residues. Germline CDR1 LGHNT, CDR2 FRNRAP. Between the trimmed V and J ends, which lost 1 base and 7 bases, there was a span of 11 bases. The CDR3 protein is CASGLGEGREQYF. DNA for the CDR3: TGTGCTAGTGGTTTGGGAGAGGGTAGGGAGCAGTACTTC.

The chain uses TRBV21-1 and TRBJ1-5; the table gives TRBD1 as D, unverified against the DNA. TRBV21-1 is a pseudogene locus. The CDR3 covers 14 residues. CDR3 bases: TGTGCCAGCAGCCCCCGCCCGACAGTTCAGCCCCAGCATTTT. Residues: CASSPRPTVQPQHF.

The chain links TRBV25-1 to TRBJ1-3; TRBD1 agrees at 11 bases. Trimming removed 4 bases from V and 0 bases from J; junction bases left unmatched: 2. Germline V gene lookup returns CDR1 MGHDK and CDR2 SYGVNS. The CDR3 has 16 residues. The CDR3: CASSGTGGTSGNTIYF. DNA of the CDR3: TGTGCCAGCAGTGGGACAGGGGGCACCTCTGGAAACACCATATATTTT.

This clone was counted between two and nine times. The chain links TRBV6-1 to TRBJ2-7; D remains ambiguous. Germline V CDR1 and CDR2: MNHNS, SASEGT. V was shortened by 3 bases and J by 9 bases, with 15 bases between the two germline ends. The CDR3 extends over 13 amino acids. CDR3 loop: CASSETREGWQYF. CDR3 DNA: TGTGCCAGCAGTGAGACCCGAGAAGGCTGGCAGTACTTC.

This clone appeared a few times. The CDR3 spells CASSPWDEAFF. The CDR3 DNA follows: TGTGCCAGCTCCCCGTGGGATGAAGCTTTCTTT. The chain employs TRBV2 and TRBJ1-1, with D uncertain. CDR3 length: 11 residues. The V gene's germline CDR1 is SNHLY and CDR2 FYNNEI. Trimming took off 8 bases at V and 7 bases at J, with 11 bases between the two ends.

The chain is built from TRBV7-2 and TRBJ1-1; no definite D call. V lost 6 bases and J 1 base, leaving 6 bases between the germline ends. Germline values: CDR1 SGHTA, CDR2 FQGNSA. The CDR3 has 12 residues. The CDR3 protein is CASRDGNTEAFF. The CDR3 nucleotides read TGTGCCAGCAGAGACGGGAACACTGAAGCTTTCTTT. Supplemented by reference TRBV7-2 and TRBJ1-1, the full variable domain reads GAGVSQSPSNKVTEKGKDVELRCDPISGHTALYWYRQSLGQGLEFLIYFQGNSAPDKSGLPSDRFSAERTGGSVSTLTIQRTQQEDSAVYLCASRDGNTEAFFGQGTRLTVV.

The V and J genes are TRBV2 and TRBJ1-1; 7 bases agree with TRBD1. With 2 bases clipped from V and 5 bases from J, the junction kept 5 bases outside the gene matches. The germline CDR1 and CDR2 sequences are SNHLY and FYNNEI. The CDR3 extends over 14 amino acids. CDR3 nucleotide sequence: TGTGCCAGCAGTGAAATGGGGACAGTGACTGAAGCTTTCTTT. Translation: CASSEMGTVTEAFF.

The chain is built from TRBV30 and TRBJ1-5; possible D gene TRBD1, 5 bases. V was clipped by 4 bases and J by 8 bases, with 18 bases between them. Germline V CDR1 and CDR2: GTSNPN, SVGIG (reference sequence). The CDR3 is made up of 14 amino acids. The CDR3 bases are TGTGCCTGGACCCCGGGGCAGGCTAACGAGCCCCAGCATTTT. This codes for CAWTPGQANEPQHF.

The CDR3 DNA is TGTGCCAGCAGTTTCGGGTACGAGCAGTACTTC. Its translation is CASSFGYEQYF. The rearrangement uses TRBV28 and TRBJ2-7; no definite D call. The CDR3 runs 11 residues. CDR1 is MDHEN, CDR2 SYDVKM, per germline. V dropped 3 bases and J dropped 4 bases, with 4 bases sitting between them.

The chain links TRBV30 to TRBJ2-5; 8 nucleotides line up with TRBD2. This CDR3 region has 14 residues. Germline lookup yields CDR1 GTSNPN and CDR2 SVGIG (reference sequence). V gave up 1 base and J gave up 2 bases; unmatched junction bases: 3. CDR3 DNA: TGTGCCTGGAGTGCTTTAGCGGGACAAGAGACCCAGTACTTC. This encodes CAWSALAGQETQYF.

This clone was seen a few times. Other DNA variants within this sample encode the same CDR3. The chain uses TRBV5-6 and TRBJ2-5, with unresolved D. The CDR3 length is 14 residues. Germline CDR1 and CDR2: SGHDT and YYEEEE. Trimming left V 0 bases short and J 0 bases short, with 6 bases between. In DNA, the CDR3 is TGTGCCAGCAGCTTGGGGGGAAACCAAGAGACCCAGTACTTC. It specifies CASSLGGNQETQYF.

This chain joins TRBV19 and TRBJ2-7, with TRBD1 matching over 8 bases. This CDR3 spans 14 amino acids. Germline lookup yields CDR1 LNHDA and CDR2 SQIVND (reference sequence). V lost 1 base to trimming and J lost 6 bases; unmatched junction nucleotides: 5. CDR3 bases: TGTGCCAGTAGTATAGCTCCAGGGGGCGCCGAGCAGTACTTC. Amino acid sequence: CASSIAPGGAEQYF.

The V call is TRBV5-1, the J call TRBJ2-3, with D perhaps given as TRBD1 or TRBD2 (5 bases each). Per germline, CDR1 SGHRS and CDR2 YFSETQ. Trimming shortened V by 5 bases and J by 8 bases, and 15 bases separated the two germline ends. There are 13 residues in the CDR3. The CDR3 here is CASSPEGPGTQYF. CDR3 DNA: TGCGCCAGCAGTCCCGAGGGGCCAGGTACGCAGTATTTT.

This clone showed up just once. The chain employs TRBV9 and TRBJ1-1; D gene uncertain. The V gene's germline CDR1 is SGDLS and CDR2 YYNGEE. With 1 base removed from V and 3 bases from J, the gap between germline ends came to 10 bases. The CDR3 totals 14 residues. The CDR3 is CASSVLPADTEAFF. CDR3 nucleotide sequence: TGTGCCAGCAGCGTACTTCCAGCGGACACTGAAGCTTTCTTT.

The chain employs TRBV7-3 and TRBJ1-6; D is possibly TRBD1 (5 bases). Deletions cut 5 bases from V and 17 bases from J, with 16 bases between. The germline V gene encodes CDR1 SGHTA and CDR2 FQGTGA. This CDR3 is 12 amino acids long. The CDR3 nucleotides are TGTGCCAGCAGCCCCGGGGGGGGAGAGTTCCACTTT. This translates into CASSPGGGEFHF.

CDR3 protein: CASSLQGPGNEKLFF. The CDR3 nucleotides read TGTGCCAGCAGTTTGCAGGGGCCTGGCAATGAAAAACTGTTTTTT. This chain joins TRBV28 and TRBJ1-4, with a weak D call TRBD1 (6 bases). CDR1 is MDHEN and CDR2 is SYDVKM in the germline V gene. V lost 3 bases and J lost 5, with 13 bases in between. This CDR3 region has 15 residues.

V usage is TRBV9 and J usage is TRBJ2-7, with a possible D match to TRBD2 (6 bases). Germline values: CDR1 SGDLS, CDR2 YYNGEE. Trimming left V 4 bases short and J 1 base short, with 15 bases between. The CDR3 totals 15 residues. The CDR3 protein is CASSNGGSPSYEQYF. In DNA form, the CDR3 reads TGTGCCAGCAGCAACGGGGGTTCCCCTTCCTACGAGCAGTACTTC.

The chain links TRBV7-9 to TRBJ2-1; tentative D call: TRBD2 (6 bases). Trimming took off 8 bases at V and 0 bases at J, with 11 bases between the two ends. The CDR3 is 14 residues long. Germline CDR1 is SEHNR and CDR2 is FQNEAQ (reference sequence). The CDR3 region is CASRGNSSYNEQFF. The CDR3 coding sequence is TGTGCCAGCCGGGGGAATAGCTCCTACAATGAGCAGTTCTTC.

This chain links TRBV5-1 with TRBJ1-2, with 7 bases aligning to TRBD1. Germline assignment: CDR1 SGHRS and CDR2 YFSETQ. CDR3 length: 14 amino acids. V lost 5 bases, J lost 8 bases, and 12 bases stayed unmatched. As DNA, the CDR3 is TGCGCCAGCAGTAAAGACACAGGGGTCAACGGCTACACCTTC. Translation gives CASSKDTGVNGYTF.

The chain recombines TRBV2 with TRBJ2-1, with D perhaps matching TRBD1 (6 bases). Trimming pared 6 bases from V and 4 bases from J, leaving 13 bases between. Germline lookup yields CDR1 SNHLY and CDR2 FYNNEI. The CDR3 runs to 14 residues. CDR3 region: CASSPGHQYNEQFF. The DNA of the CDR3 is TGTGCCAGCAGCCCGGGACACCAATACAATGAGCAGTTCTTC.

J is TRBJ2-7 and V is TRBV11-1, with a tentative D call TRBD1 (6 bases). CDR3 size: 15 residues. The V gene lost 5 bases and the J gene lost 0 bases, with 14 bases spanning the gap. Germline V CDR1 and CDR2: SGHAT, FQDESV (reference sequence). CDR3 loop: CASSRHGQSSYEQYF. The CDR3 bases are TGTGCCAGCAGCCGCCATGGACAGAGCTCCTACGAGCAGTACTTC.

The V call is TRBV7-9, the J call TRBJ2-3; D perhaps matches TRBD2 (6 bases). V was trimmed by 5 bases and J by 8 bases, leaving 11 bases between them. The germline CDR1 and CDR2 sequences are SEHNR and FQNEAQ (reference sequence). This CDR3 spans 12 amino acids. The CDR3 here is CASSPWGVTQYF. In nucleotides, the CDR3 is TGTGCCAGCAGCCCTTGGGGGGTTACGCAGTATTTT.

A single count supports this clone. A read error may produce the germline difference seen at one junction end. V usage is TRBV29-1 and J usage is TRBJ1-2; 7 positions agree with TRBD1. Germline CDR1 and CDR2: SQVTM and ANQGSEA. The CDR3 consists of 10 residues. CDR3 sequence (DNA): TGCAGCGTTGATGTAGAGGACAGGATCTTC. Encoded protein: CSVDVEDRIF.

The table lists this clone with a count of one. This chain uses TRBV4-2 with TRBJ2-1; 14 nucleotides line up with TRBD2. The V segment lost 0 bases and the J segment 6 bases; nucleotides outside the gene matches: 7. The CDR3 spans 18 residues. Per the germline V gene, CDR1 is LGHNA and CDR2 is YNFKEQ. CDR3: CASSQDGSGLAGGNEQFF. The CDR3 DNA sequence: TGTGCCAGCAGCCAAGATGGGAGCGGACTAGCGGGGGGCAATGAGCAGTTCTTC.

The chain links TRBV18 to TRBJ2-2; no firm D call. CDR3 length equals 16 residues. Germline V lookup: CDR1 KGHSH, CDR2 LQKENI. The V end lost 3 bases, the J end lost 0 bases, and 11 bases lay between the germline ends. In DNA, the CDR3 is TGTGCCAGCTCACCGAATTCACTGACGAACACCGGGGAGCTGTTTTTT. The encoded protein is CASSPNSLTNTGELFF.

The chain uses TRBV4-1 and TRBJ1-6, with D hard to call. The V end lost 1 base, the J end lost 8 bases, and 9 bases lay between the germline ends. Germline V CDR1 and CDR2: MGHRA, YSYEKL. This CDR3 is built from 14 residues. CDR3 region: CASSQVEKDSPLHF. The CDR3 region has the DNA TGCGCCAGCAGCCAAGTAGAGAAGGATTCACCCCTCCACTTT.